This TCR beta chain came from a study of T cell responses to AZD1222 COVID-19 vaccine. General observations from the study: Among vaccine-associated CD4 TCRs, coverage spanned spike, with dominance at 160-218 and 743-854. Repertoire sampling occurred only after the peak T cell response. Increases in Spike-specific TCR breadth and depth were seen after two AZD1222 doses. Targets within unmutated variant regions were reportedly found for nearly half of spike-specific TCRs.

The CDR3 length is 17 residues. V was clipped by 6 bases and J by 5 bases; unmatched bases: 9. In germline, CDR1 is MNHEY, CDR2 SMNVEV (reference sequence). Worth noting for this clone: Its antigen is as yet unknown.

Sequencing used immunoSEQ multiplex PCR; TCRdb keeps in-frame clones, though not all of them. Seen here are fewer than 200,000 clones, 90% to 95% observed once, and the top ten hold under 2%. This TCR derives from an adult who received the AZD1222 COVID-19 vaccine. The specimen was peripheral blood, collected 28 days after the second AZD1222 dose. The V gene is TRBV27, the J gene TRBJ1-6; 11 bases are a match to TRBD1. CDR3 coding DNA: TGTGCCAGCAGCATAGGGACAGGGGGTATGAATAATTCACCCCTCCACTTT. This encodes CASSIGTGGMNNSPLHF.